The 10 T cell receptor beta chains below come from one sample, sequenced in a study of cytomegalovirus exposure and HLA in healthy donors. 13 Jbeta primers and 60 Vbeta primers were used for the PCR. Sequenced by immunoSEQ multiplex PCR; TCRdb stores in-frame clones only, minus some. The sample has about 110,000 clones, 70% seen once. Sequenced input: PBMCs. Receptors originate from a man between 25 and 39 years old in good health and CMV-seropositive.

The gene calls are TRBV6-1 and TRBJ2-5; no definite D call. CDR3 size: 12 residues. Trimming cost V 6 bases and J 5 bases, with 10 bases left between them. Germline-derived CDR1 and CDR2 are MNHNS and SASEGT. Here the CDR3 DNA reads TGTGCCAGCAGCCCGCGAACGGAGACCCAGTACTTC. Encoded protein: CASSPRTETQYF.

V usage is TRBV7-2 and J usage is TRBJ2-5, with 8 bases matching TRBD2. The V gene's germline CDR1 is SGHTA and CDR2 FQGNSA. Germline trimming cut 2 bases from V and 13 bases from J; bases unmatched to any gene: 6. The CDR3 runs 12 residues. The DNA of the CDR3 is TGTGCCAGCAGCTTACAATCAGGGACTAGGTACTTC. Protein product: CASSLQSGTRYF.

The CDR3: CASSEIGRGRPGYTF. CDR3 sequence (DNA): TGTGCCAGCAGTGAAATAGGCAGGGGGCGCCCTGGCTACACCTTC. The chain is built from TRBV6-1 and TRBJ1-2; 8 bases align to TRBD1. Per germline, CDR1 MNHNS and CDR2 SASEGT. The CDR3 has 15 amino acids. Trimming removed 2 bases from V and 7 bases from J; junction bases left unmatched: 9.

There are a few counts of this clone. In DNA form, the CDR3 reads TGTGCCAGCAGCTTGTCAGGACAGTCTAATTCACCCCTCCACTTT. The encoded protein is CASSLSGQSNSPLHF. J is TRBJ1-6 and V is TRBV5-4; D might be TRBD1 (6 bases). The germline gives CDR1 SGHNT, CDR2 YYREEE (reference sequence). Trimming removed 1 base from V and 6 bases from J, with 11 bases in between. The CDR3 covers 15 residues.

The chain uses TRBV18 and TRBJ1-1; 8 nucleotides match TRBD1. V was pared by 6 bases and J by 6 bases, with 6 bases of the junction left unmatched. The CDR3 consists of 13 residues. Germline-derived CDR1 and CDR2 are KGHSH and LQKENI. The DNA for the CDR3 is TGTGCCAGCTCCGCCGGACAGGGTGCTGAAGCTTTCTTT. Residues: CASSAGQGAEAFF.

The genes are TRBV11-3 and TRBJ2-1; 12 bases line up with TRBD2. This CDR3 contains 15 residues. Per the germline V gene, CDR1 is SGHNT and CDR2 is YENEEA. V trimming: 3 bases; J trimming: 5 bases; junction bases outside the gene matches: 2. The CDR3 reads CASSFGLAGNNEQFF. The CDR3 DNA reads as TGTGCCAGCAGCTTCGGACTAGCGGGGAACAATGAGCAGTTCTTC.

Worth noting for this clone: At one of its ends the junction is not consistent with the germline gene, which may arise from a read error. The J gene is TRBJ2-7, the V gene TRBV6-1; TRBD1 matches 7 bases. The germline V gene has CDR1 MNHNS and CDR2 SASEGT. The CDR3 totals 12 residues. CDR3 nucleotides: TGTGCCAGCAGGGAAGACAGGGTCCGACAGTACTTC. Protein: CASREDRVRQYF.

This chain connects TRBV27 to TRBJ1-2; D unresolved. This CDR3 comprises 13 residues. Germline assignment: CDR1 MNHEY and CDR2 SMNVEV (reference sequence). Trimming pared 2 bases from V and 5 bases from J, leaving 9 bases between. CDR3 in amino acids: CASSLSPSYGYTF. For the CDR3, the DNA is TGTGCCAGCAGTTTAAGCCCTTCTTATGGCTACACCTTC.

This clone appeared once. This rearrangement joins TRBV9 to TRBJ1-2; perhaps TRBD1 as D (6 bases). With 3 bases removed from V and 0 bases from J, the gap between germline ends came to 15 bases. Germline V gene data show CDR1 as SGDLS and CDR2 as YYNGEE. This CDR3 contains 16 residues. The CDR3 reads CASSERGGTANYGYTF. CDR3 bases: TGTGCCAGCAGCGAGAGGGGGGGGACCGCTAACTATGGCTACACCTTC.

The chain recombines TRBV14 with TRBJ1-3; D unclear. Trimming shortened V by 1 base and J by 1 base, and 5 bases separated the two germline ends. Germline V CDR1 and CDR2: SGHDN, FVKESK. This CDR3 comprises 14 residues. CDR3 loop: CASSQAGSGNTIYF. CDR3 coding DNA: TGTGCCAGCAGCCAAGCCGGTTCTGGAAACACCATATATTTT.